This paragraph reports one T cell receptor (beta chain). Its matching antigen is unknown. Trimming removed 6 bases from V and 7 bases from J, with 6 bases in between. This CDR3 has 10 residues. In germline, CDR1 is MNHNY, CDR2 SVGAGI (reference sequence). This specimen comes from a study of cytomegalovirus exposure and HLA in healthy donors. Overall study findings and caveats: CMV antigen specificity was confirmed in vitro for a few CMV-associated chains.

The PCR ran on 60 Vbeta and 13 Jbeta primers. Sequenced by immunoSEQ multiplex PCR; TCRdb stores in-frame clones only, minus some. The table records more than 85,000 clones, 65% to 80% of them present only once. What was sequenced was PBMCs. This sequence joins TRBV6-6 and TRBJ1-1; no clear D. This sequence was found in a woman aged 60-75 years in good health and CMV-seropositive. For the CDR3, the DNA is TGTGCCAGCAGAACAGTTGAAGCTTTCTTT. This gives the protein CASRTVEAFF.